These T cell receptor beta chains were read from a single sample in a study of T cell repertoires and Cas9 in healthy adults. Method: immunoSEQ multiplex PCR; TCRdb's copy keeps in-frame clones and lacks some. In the table there are tens of thousands of clones, roughly 92% of which are singletons. The sequenced sample was CD4+ effector T cells (CD127+, CD25-, CD137-, CD154-) from PBMCs; culture status not recorded. These receptors were obtained from a human donor in good health. The CDR3 runs from the conserved cysteine through the conserved F or W. Each record gives: D gene, V gene, J gene, CDR3 protein. A D gene is named only where the DNA matches it firmly.

d_gene: .
v_gene: TRBV5-8
j_gene: TRBJ1-2
CDR3aa: CASSFDSYGYTF

d_gene: TRBD1
v_gene: TRBV30
j_gene: TRBJ2-3
CDR3aa: CAWSLTGAITDTQYF

d_gene: .
v_gene: TRBV28
j_gene: TRBJ2-5
CDR3aa: CASSSLVAKQETQYF

d_gene: .
v_gene: TRBV5-4
j_gene: TRBJ2-1
CDR3aa: CASSLVPNERFF

d_gene: .
v_gene: TRBV7-2
j_gene: TRBJ1-5
CDR3aa: CASSLLSLSQTRNQPQHF

d_gene: TRBD1
v_gene: TRBV2
j_gene: TRBJ1-5
CDR3aa: CASSYRQGRNQPQHF

d_gene: TRBD1
v_gene: TRBV9
j_gene: TRBJ1-6
CDR3aa: CASSPRPGTGISPLHF

d_gene: .
v_gene: TRBV18
j_gene: TRBJ1-1
CDR3aa: CASSPNYFTGNTEAFF

d_gene: TRBD1
v_gene: TRBV5-4
j_gene: TRBJ2-7
CDR3aa: CASSSGQASYEQYF

d_gene: .
v_gene: TRBV7-9
j_gene: TRBJ1-4
CDR3aa: CASSLGSAPRLFF

d_gene: .
v_gene: TRBV6-5
j_gene: TRBJ2-1
CDR3aa: CASSYGGVSYNEQFF

d_gene: .
v_gene: TRBV29-1
j_gene: TRBJ2-2
CDR3aa: CSVSIKGGTGELFF

d_gene: .
v_gene: TRBV11-3
j_gene: TRBJ1-4
CDR3aa: CASSFRHGLNHEKLFF

d_gene: .
v_gene: TRBV7-3
j_gene: TRBJ1-2
CDR3aa: CASSPDRDYGYTF

d_gene: .
v_gene: TRBV6-1
j_gene: TRBJ1-1
CDR3aa: CASSRPNTEAFF

d_gene: .
v_gene: TRBV28
j_gene: TRBJ1-1
CDR3aa: CASMNKPYEEAFF

d_gene: TRBD2
v_gene: TRBV27
j_gene: TRBJ2-2
CDR3aa: CASRREVNTGELFF

d_gene: .
v_gene: TRBV11-3
j_gene: TRBJ2-7
CDR3aa: CASSLLSLLDREQYF

d_gene: TRBD1
v_gene: TRBV23-1
j_gene: TRBJ2-3
CDR3aa: CASRTGGNPRDTQYF

d_gene: .
v_gene: TRBV5-8
j_gene: TRBJ2-3
CDR3aa: CASSLGTRDTQYF